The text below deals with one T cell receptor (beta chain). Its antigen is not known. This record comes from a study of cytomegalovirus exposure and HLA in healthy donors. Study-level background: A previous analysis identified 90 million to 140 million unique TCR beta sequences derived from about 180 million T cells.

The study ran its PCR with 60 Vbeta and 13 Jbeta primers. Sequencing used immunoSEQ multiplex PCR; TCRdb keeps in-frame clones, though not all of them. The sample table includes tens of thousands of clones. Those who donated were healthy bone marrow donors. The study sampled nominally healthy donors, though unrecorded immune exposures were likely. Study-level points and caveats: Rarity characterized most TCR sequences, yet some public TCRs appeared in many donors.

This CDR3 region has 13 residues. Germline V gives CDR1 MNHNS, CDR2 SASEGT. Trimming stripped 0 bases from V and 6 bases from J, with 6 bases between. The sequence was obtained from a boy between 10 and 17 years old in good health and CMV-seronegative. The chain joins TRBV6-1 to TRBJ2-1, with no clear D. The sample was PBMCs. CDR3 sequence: CASSEAYSNEQFF. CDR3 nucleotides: TGTGCCAGCAGTGAAGCTTACAGCAATGAGCAGTTCTTC.